These 24 T cell receptor beta chains were sequenced from one sample in a study of blood T cell repertoires in COVID-19. Only in-frame clones appear in the TCRdb table, and some are missing; sequencing was by immunoSEQ multiplex PCR. The table records over 200,000 clones, approximately 83% of them present only once. Sequencing was carried out using peripheral blood. Source of these receptors: a woman aged 40 to 55 with active or convalescent COVID-19.

This clone was recorded only once. This sequence joins TRBV7-3 and TRBJ1-3; TRBD1 might be the D (6 bases). Trimming took 5 bases from V and 2 from J, leaving 13 bases between them. CDR3 length: 15 amino acids. Germline V gene lookup returns CDR1 SGHTA and CDR2 FQGTGA. CDR3 sequence (DNA): TGTGCCAGCAGCCGTCGAGGGGGAGCTGGAAACACCATATATTTT. It encodes CASSRRGGAGNTIYF.

The chain uses TRBV27 and TRBJ2-7; 7 bases fit TRBD1. Unmatched junction bases numbered 8, after V lost 5 bases and J lost 7 bases. Germline V gene data show CDR1 as MNHEY and CDR2 as SMNVEV (reference sequence). The CDR3 consists of 13 residues. DNA of the CDR3: TGTGCCAGCAGTAAATATGACAGGGATGAGCAGTACTTC. Translation gives CASSKYDRDEQYF.

The chain uses TRBV5-1 and TRBJ2-7; D possibly corresponds to TRBD1 (5 bases). The CDR3 has 16 amino acids. V lost 0 bases to trimming and J lost 0 bases, with 13 bases between them. Germline V lookup: CDR1 SGHRS, CDR2 YFSETQ. Here the CDR3 DNA reads TGCGCCAGCAGCTTGGCCAGTCCCAGGGCCTCCTACGAGCAGTACTTC. This sequence encodes CASSLASPRASYEQYF. The whole variable domain, filled in from reference TRBV5-1 and TRBJ2-7, reads KAGVTQTPRYLIKTRGQQVTLSCSPISGHRSVSWYQQTPGQGLQFLFEYFSETQRNKGNFPGRFSGRQFSNSRSEMNVSTLELGDSALYLCASSLASPRASYEQYFGPGTRLTVT.

This clone was seen a few times. CDR3 in amino acids: CASSDGGDGYTF. The DNA for the CDR3 is TGTGCCAGCAGTGACGGAGGGGATGGCTACACCTTC. The chain carries TRBV2 and TRBJ1-2, with a tentative D call TRBD1 (5 bases). Germline CDR1 reads SNHLY; CDR2 reads FYNNEI. The V end lost 3 bases, the J end lost 6 bases, and 8 bases lay between the germline ends. This CDR3 contains 12 residues.

V gene TRBV2 combines with J gene TRBJ1-5, with 7 bases identical to TRBD1. The CDR3 totals 15 residues. With 6 bases clipped from V and 2 bases from J, the junction kept 7 bases outside the gene matches. The germline CDR1 and CDR2 sequences are SNHLY and FYNNEI. CDR3 bases: TGTGCCAGCAGCCAGGGGGAAGGGGGCAATCAGCCCCAGCATTTT. It specifies CASSQGEGGNQPQHF.

The chain links TRBV9 to TRBJ2-7; 14 nucleotides line up with TRBD2. Germline loops: CDR1 SGDLS, CDR2 YYNGEE. The CDR3 is made up of 17 amino acids. Unmatched junction bases numbered 8, after V lost 4 bases and J lost 2 bases. The DNA for the CDR3 is TGTGCCAGCAGCTCGCAAGGACTAGCGGGGGGAACCTACGAGCAGTACTTC. It yields the protein CASSSQGLAGGTYEQYF. Complete variable domain (other parts from reference TRBV9 and TRBJ2-7): DSGVTQTPKHLITATGQRVTLRCSPRSGDLSVYWYQQSLDQGLQFLIQYYNGEERAKGNILERFSAQQFPDLHSELNLSSLELGDSALYFCASSSQGLAGGTYEQYFGPGTRLTVT.

This clone was found a few times. This chain links TRBV29-1 with TRBJ2-1, with D tentatively TRBD2 (6 bases). Germline assignment: CDR1 SQVTM and CDR2 ANQGSEA. V was pared by 3 bases and J by 0 bases, with 9 bases between. The CDR3 has 14 residues. DNA for the CDR3: TGCAGCGTTGAGGGGAGGTCCTCCTACAATGAGCAGTTCTTC. It translates to CSVEGRSSYNEQFF.

CDR3 residues: CASSRQAAGEGHEQYF. The DNA of the CDR3 is TGTGCCAGCAGCAGGCAGGCGGCGGGGGAGGGACACGAGCAGTACTTC. The chain links TRBV27 to TRBJ2-7; 7 bases map to TRBD2. Per germline, CDR1 MNHEY and CDR2 SMNVEV (reference sequence). V dropped 6 bases and J dropped 5; count of bases not matched to a gene: 16. This CDR3 comprises 16 residues.

The chain is built from TRBV7-8 and TRBJ1-2, with a tentative D call TRBD1 (5 bases). The CDR3 has 16 amino acids. The germline V gene encodes CDR1 SGHVS and CDR2 FQNEAQ. Trimming took 1 base from V and 7 from J, leaving 19 bases between them. CDR3 coding DNA: TGTGCCAGCAGCTTAGTGTGGGGTCGCGGGGCCTCTGGCTACACCTTC. Its translation is CASSLVWGRGASGYTF.

The chain has TRBV7-8 and TRBJ1-2; D possibly corresponds to TRBD1 (5 bases). CDR1 is SGHVS and CDR2 is FQNEAQ in the germline V gene. The CDR3 consists of 15 residues. Trimming removed 3 bases from V and 3 bases from J, with 14 bases in between. The CDR3 region is CASSFDQGGDYGYTF. DNA of the CDR3: TGTGCCAGCAGCTTTGATCAGGGAGGTGACTATGGCTACACCTTC.

The CDR3 region is CATSTIVKRGLSQPQHF. CDR3 DNA: TGTGCCACCAGCACAATTGTAAAAAGGGGGCTGAGTCAGCCCCAGCATTTT. The V gene is TRBV15, the J gene TRBJ1-5; 7 nucleotides agree with TRBD1. CDR1 LNHNV and CDR2 YYDKDF come from the germline V gene (reference sequence). This CDR3 comprises 17 residues. Losses at the gene ends were 4 bases for V and 6 bases for J; bases not matched to a gene: 15.

This chain uses TRBV4-1 with TRBJ2-1; 7 nucleotides line up with TRBD2. The CDR3 consists of 19 residues. V was pared by 1 base and J by 4 bases, with 16 bases of the junction left unmatched. Per the germline V gene, CDR1 is MGHRA and CDR2 is YSYEKL. The CDR3 protein is CASSQVNTAGVGTYNEQFF. The DNA of the CDR3 is TGCGCCAGCAGCCAAGTAAATACGGCGGGGGTCGGTACGTACAATGAGCAGTTCTTC.

J is TRBJ2-1 and V is TRBV6-2 or TRBV6-3; 8 bases align to TRBD2. Germline V gives CDR1 MNHEY, CDR2 SVGEGT. V was pared by 5 bases and J by 7 bases, with 7 bases of the junction left unmatched. The CDR3 spans 14 residues. CDR3 DNA sequence: TGTGCCAGCAGTCCACTAGCGGACGGGAATGAGCAGTTCTTC. Translation: CASSPLADGNEQFF.

This rearrangement joins TRBV30 to TRBJ2-3; 8 bases are a match to TRBD1. This CDR3 has 14 residues. Germline V CDR1 and CDR2: GTSNPN, SVGIG (reference sequence). The V gene end was trimmed by 8 bases and the J gene end by 5 bases; junction bases not matched to a gene: 12. The CDR3 loop reads CAGDQDRGGDTQYF. As DNA, the CDR3 is TGTGCCGGCGACCAAGACAGGGGAGGAGATACGCAGTATTTT.

This clone was detected once. V usage is TRBV5-6 and J usage is TRBJ2-7, with 11 bases fitting TRBD1. The CDR3 totals 17 residues. V was pared by 4 bases and J by 5 bases, with 14 bases of the junction left unmatched. The germline CDR1 and CDR2 sequences are SGHDT and YYEEEE. CDR3 sequence reads: CASSPRDRGFRLNEQYF. The DNA of the CDR3 is TGTGCCAGCAGCCCGAGGGACAGGGGGTTCAGATTGAACGAGCAGTACTTC.

The V gene is TRBV6-5, the J gene TRBJ1-6; tentatively, D is TRBD1 (5 bases). The CDR3 runs 14 residues. V shed 7 bases and J shed 9 bases, with 16 bases lying between them. Looked up from germline, CDR1 is MNHEY and CDR2 is SVGAGI. The CDR3 protein is CASTKGGGRSPLHF. The CDR3 nucleotides are TGTGCCAGCACCAAAGGCGGGGGTCGTTCACCCCTCCACTTT.

The genes are TRBV11-2 and TRBJ2-4; D gene unclear. V dropped 3 bases and J dropped 2 bases, with 11 bases sitting between them. Germline loops: CDR1 SGHAT, CDR2 FQNNGV. The CDR3 is 15 residues long. The CDR3 spells CASSFSGVSKNIQYF. The CDR3 nucleotides read TGTGCCAGCAGCTTTTCGGGTGTATCCAAAAACATTCAGTACTTC.

The chain carries TRBV30 and TRBJ2-7, with D maybe TRBD2 (7 bases). This CDR3 is built from 14 residues. Looked up from germline, CDR1 is GTSNPN and CDR2 is SVGIG (reference sequence). Trimming took off 2 bases at V and 5 bases at J, with 16 bases between the two ends. CDR3 region: CAWSRVRGGDEQYF. The CDR3, as DNA: TGTGCCTGGAGTAGGGTTAGGGGGGGGGACGAGCAGTACTTC.

This chain connects TRBV7-3 to TRBJ2-2, with TRBD2 identical over 10 bases. CDR3 size: 15 residues. Trimming took 5 bases from V and 4 from J; bases not matched to a gene: 4. CDR1 and CDR2 (germline): SGHTA, FQGTGA. The CDR3 protein is CASSPGLASTGELFF. The CDR3 bases are TGTGCCAGCAGCCCGGGACTAGCGAGCACCGGGGAGCTGTTTTTT. Variable domain in full (rest from reference TRBV7-3 and TRBJ2-2): GAGVSQTPSNKVTEKGKYVELRCDPISGHTALYWYRQSLGQGPEFLIYFQGTGAADDSGLPNDRFFAVRPEGSVSTLKIQRTERGDSAVYLCASSPGLASTGELFFGEGSRLTVL.

The V call is TRBV7-2, the J call TRBJ2-7, with 7 nucleotides matching TRBD1. Germline V lookup: CDR1 SGHTA, CDR2 FQGNSA. This CDR3 has 14 amino acids. V gave up 2 bases and J gave up 6 bases; unmatched junction bases: 7. In DNA form, the CDR3 reads TGTGCCAGCAGCTTAATGGGACAGAAAGGCGAGCAGTACTTC. Residues: CASSLMGQKGEQYF.

V is TRBV5-1 and J is TRBJ2-1; D call uncertain. The CDR3 loop spans 11 amino acids. Per germline, CDR1 SGHRS and CDR2 YFSETQ. The V end was cut by 4 bases, the J end by 6 bases, with 5 bases between. The CDR3 DNA follows: TGCGCCAGCAGCGACACCAATGAGCAGTTCTTC. Translating it yields CASSDTNEQFF.

V is TRBV5-8 and J is TRBJ2-5; 10 bases fit TRBD2. V trimming: 6 bases; J trimming: 4 bases; junction bases outside the gene matches: 9. In germline, CDR1 is SGHTS, CDR2 YDEGEE. The CDR3 has 15 amino acids. The DNA for the CDR3 is TGTGCCAGCACCCAATTCCTAGCGGGAGTAGAGACCCAGTACTTC. Residues: CASTQFLAGVETQYF.

The rearrangement uses TRBV4-2 and TRBJ1-1; 7 bases align to TRBD1. The CDR3 covers 14 residues. The ends lost 7 bases at V and 1 base at J; junction bases unmatched: 6. Germline CDR1 and CDR2: LGHNA and YNFKEQ. CDR3 protein: CASTSRTGNTEAFF. DNA for the CDR3: TGTGCCAGCACCTCGAGGACAGGGAACACTGAAGCTTTCTTT.

The chain uses TRBV21-1 and TRBJ2-1; TRBD1, the table's D call, was not compared with the DNA. TRBV21-1 is annotated as a pseudogene. This CDR3 contains 20 residues. The CDR3 DNA sequence: TGTGCCAGCAGCAAATTGGAGACCCAGGGGCCACTAGACAACTACAATGAGCAGTTCTTC. It is translated as CASSKLETQGPLDNYNEQFF.